This T cell receptor beta chain emerged from a study of breast tumors, draining lymph nodes, adjacent tissues. This clonotype was seen ten or more times. Via MiXCR, TCRdb re-called the multiplex PCR reads, giving one row per CDR3 protein. The sample has approximately 230,000 distinct CDR3 sequences, under 40% seen once. Germline V gives CDR1 SGHDT, CDR2 YYEEEE. The CDR3 is 14 residues long. The V gene end was trimmed by 2 bases and the J gene end by 6 bases; junction bases not matched to a gene: 3. Axillary draining lymph nodes of breast cancer patients supplied the node samples. This clonotype originated in a female donor with breast cancer. Some clones in this sample may be carry-over from other donors' samples. The sequenced sample was axillary lymph node tissue. The chain joins TRBV5-6 to TRBJ1-5; 9 bases are a match to TRBD1. CDR3 in DNA: TGTGCCAGCAGCTTCGCGACAGGGGGTCAGCCCCAGCATTTT. This sequence encodes CASSFATGGQPQHF.